This TCR beta chain was recovered during a study of identical twins. This clonotype was detected many times. A universal primer site was added by template switching, and unique molecular identifiers were carried by the cDNA. TCRdb re-analysed the 5' RACE reads in MiXCR, keeping a single row per CDR3 protein. The data hold more than 650,000 distinct CDR3 sequences, with around 6.1% observed a single time. V was clipped by 1 base and J by 12 bases; unmatched bases: 6. The V gene's germline CDR1 is LGHDT and CDR2 YNNKEL (reference sequence). This CDR3 region has 13 residues. The J gene is TRBJ2-1, the V gene TRBV3-1; 7 positions agree with TRBD1. This clonotype was obtained from a man younger than 35 in good health. The specimen sequenced was naive T cells sorted from blood. The CDR3 loop reads CASSQGNRGWQFF. In DNA, the CDR3 is TGTGCCAGCAGCCAAGGGAACAGGGGATGGCAGTTCTTC.